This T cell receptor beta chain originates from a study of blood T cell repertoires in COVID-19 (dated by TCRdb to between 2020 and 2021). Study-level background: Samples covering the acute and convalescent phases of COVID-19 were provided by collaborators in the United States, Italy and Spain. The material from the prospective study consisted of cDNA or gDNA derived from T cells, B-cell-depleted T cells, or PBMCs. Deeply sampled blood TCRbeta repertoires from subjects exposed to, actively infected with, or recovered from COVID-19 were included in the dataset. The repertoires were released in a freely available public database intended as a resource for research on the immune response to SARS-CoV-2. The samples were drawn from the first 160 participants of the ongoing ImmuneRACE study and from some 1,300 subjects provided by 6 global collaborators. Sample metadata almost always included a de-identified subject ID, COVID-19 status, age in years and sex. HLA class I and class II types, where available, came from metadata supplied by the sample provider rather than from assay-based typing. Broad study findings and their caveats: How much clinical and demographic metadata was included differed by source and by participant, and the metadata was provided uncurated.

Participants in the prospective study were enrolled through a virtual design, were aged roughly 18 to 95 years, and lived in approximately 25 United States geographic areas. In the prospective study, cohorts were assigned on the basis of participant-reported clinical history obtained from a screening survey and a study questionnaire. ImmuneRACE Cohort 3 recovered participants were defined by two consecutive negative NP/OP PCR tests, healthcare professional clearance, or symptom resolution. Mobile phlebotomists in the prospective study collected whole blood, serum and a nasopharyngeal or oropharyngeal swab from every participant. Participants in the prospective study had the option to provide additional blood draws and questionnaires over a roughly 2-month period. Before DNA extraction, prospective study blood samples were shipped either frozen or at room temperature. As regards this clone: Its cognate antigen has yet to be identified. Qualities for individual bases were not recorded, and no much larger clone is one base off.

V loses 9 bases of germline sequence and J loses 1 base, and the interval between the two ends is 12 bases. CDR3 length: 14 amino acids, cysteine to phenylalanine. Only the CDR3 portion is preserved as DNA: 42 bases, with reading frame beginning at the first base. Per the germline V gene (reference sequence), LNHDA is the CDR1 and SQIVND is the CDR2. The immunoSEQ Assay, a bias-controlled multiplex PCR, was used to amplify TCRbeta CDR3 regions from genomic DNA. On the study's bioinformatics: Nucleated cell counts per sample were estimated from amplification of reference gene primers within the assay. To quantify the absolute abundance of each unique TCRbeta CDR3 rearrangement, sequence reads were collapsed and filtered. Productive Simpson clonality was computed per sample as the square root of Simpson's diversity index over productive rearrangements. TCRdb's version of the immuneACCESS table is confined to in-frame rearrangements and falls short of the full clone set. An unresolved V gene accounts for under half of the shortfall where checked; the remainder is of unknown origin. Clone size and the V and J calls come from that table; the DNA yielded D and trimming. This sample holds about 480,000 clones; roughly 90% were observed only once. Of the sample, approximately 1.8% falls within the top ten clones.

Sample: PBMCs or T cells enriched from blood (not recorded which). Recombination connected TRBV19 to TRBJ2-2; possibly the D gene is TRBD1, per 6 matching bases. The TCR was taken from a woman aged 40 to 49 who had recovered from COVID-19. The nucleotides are TGTGCCAGCCTTCCGACAGGGAACACCGGGGAGCTGTTTTTT. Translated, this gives CASLPTGNTGELFF. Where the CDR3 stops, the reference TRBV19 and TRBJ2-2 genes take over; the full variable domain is DGGITQSPKYLFRKEGQNVTLSCEQNLNHDAMYWYRQDPGQGLRLIYYSQIVNDFQKGDIAEGYSVSREKKESFPLTVTSAQKNPTAFYLCASLPTGNTGELFFGEGSRLTVL.